These 29 T cell receptor beta chains were all obtained from the same sample, sequenced in a study of blood T cells in healthy people across ages. Together with a sample-barcoded 5' primer, a J-beta primer mix was included in a second PCR lasting roughly 6 to 12 cycles. TCRdb ran MiXCR on the 5' RACE reads and lists one entry per CDR3 protein. In the table there are around 870,000 distinct CDR3 sequences, around 30% of which are singletons. Sequencing was performed on blood. These receptor sequences come from a woman older than 75 in good health.

This clonotype was counted ten times or more. The rearrangement uses TRBV12-3 or TRBV12-4 and TRBJ2-4; tentatively, D is TRBD2 (5 bases). This CDR3 comprises 15 residues. V was pared by 2 bases and J by 7 bases, with 15 bases between. The CDR3 reads CASSLSGKGGNIQYF. CDR3 nucleotide sequence: TGTGCCAGCAGTTTATCTGGCAAGGGCGGGAACATTCAGTACTTC.

The chain has TRBV3-1 and TRBJ2-1; D is possibly TRBD1 (6 bases). Deletions cut 3 bases from V and 4 bases from J, with 13 bases between. Per the germline V gene, CDR1 is LGHDT and CDR2 is YNNKEL (reference sequence). This CDR3 is 15 amino acids long. The CDR3 loop reads CASSHYATGYNEQFF. DNA for the CDR3: TGTGCCAGCAGCCATTATGCGACAGGTTACAATGAGCAGTTCTTC.

This clonotype was recorded many times. This chain joins TRBV20-1 and TRBJ1-2, with TRBD1 identical over 7 bases. The CDR3 runs to 11 residues. V lost 8 bases, J lost 3 bases, and 3 bases stayed unmatched. Germline V lookup: CDR1 DFQATT, CDR2 SNEGSKA (reference sequence). Written as DNA, the CDR3 is TGCAGTTCCGGACAGGACTATGGCTACACCTTC. It codes for CSSGQDYGYTF.

Many counts were recorded for this clonotype. The CDR3: CASSHKTGAVQNIQYF. CDR3 bases: TGTGCCAGCAGCCACAAGACAGGGGCGGTTCAAAACATTCAGTACTTC. The chain carries TRBV3-1 and TRBJ2-4, with 8 nucleotides matching TRBD1. This CDR3 is 16 amino acids long. The germline V gene has CDR1 LGHDT and CDR2 YNNKEL (reference sequence). V shed 3 bases, J shed 5 bases, and the junction held 9 bases outside the gene matches. The full variable domain, in which reference TRBV3-1 and TRBJ2-4 provide the parts outside the CDR3, is DTAVSQTPKYLVTQMGNDKSIKCEQNLGHDTMYWYKQDSKKFLKIMFSYNNKELIINETVPNRFSPKSPDKAHLNLHINSLELGDSAVYFCASSHKTGAVQNIQYFGAGTRLSVL.

V gene TRBV7-2 combines with J gene TRBJ2-1; 9 nucleotides line up with TRBD2. The germline V gene encodes CDR1 SGHTA and CDR2 FQGNSA. J gave up 1 base and V 5 bases, and 3 bases lay outside the gene matches. The length of the CDR3 is 15 residues. The CDR3 here is CASSGREGSYNEQFF. CDR3 sequence (DNA): TGTGCCAGCAGCGGGCGGGAGGGATCCTACAATGAGCAGTTCTTC.

This clonotype was counted at least ten times. The V gene is TRBV12-3 or TRBV12-4, the J gene TRBJ1-5; 7 bases are a match to TRBD1. The V gene end was trimmed by 5 bases and the J gene end by 0 bases; junction bases not matched to a gene: 7. This CDR3 is built from 16 residues. CDR3 sequence: CASSPSGQNSNQPQHF. The CDR3 DNA reads as TGTGCCAGCAGTCCATCGGGACAGAATAGCAATCAGCCCCAGCATTTT.

Note on this clonotype: A much larger clone differs from this one at a single base, so this may be a read error. This chain connects TRBV10-3 to TRBJ1-2, with 8 bases identical to TRBD1. The germline V gene encodes CDR1 ENHRY and CDR2 SYGVKD. V shed 11 bases, J shed 5 bases, and the junction held 4 bases outside the gene matches. CDR3 length: 11 amino acids. The CDR3 nucleotides are TGTGCCGCCAGGGACAGGTATGGCTACACCTTC. Translation: CAARDRYGYTF.

The V gene is TRBV20-1, the J gene TRBJ2-3, with 10 bases lining up with TRBD2. V was clipped by 3 bases and J by 5 bases; unmatched bases: 11. Germline V gene sequence: CDR1 DFQATT, CDR2 SNEGSKA (reference sequence). This CDR3 contains 16 residues. As DNA, the CDR3 is TGCAGTGCTAGCTCCCTCAGCGGGGGGGCTGGAGATACGCAGTATTTT. Residues: CSASSLSGGAGDTQYF.

The genes are TRBV18 and TRBJ1-2; D gene unclear. V lost 3 bases, J lost 2 bases, and 10 bases lay in between. CDR3 length: 14 amino acids. CDR1 and CDR2 from the germline V gene are KGHSH and LQKENI. This CDR3 reads CASSPSPTNYGYTF. The CDR3 bases are TGTGCCAGCTCACCCTCACCAACAAACTATGGCTACACCTTC.

This clonotype showed up just a few times. V gene TRBV7-2 combines with J gene TRBJ2-2; D possibly corresponds to TRBD2 (5 bases). V lost 5 bases and J 5 bases, leaving 12 bases between the germline ends. The CDR3 consists of 14 residues. CDR1 SGHTA and CDR2 FQGNSA come from the germline V gene. CDR3 protein: CASSQILVTGELFF. CDR3 bases: TGTGCCAGCAGCCAAATACTAGTGACCGGGGAGCTGTTTTTT.

As for this clonotype: This may arise from a read error, as a much more abundant clone is one base away. The V call is TRBV28, the J call TRBJ1-2; D gene ambiguous. Trimming removed 6 bases from V and 0 bases from J, with 11 bases in between. CDR3 length: 14 residues. CDR1 and CDR2 from the germline V gene are MDHEN and SYDVKM. In DNA, the CDR3 is TGTGCCAGCAGGTTGTCCCAAGCTAACTATGGCTACACCTTC. Translation gives CASRLSQANYGYTF.

V gene TRBV6-1 combines with J gene TRBJ2-2; D is uncertain. Germline-derived CDR1 and CDR2 are MNHNS and SASEGT. The CDR3 is made up of 19 amino acids. V shed 7 bases and J shed 5 bases, with 29 bases lying between them. CDR3 protein: CASTLRDSGFFLSTGELFF. DNA for the CDR3: TGTGCCAGCACCCTAAGGGATAGTGGGTTCTTTCTAAGTACCGGGGAGCTGTTTTTT.

This clonotype was detected only a few times. The V gene is TRBV6-2 or TRBV6-3, the J gene TRBJ1-6; D call uncertain. The germline V gene encodes CDR1 MNHEY and CDR2 SVGEGT. The CDR3 has 13 amino acids. V lost 8 bases and J lost 7, with 12 bases in between. The DNA for the CDR3 is TGTGCCAGCCATGCCGACGGCAATTCACCCCTCCACTTT. Encoded protein: CASHADGNSPLHF.

This clonotype was counted ten times or more. CDR3 nucleotide sequence: TGCGCCAGCAGGCAGGCATGGAACACTGAAGCTTTCTTT. It is translated as CASRQAWNTEAFF. This chain connects TRBV5-1 to TRBJ1-1, with no clear D. Germline V gives CDR1 SGHRS, CDR2 YFSETQ. This CDR3 has 13 residues. V lost 5 bases to trimming and J lost 1 base, with 9 bases between them.

Regarding this clonotype: A clone one base away is much larger, so this may be a read error. Since no conserved phenylalanine or tryptophan closes the CDR3, a read error is the likely cause. CDR3 nucleotides: TGTGCCAGCAGCTTAGGTGGTAGCGGCACAGATACGCAGTATTTG. Translated: CASSLGGSGTDTQYL. This rearrangement joins TRBV13 to TRBJ2-3, with D possibly matching TRBD2 (5 bases). The CDR3 runs 15 residues. With 0 bases removed from V and 1 base from J, the gap between germline ends came to 8 bases. Germline V lookup: CDR1 PRHDT, CDR2 FYEKMQ (reference sequence).

This clonotype was picked up one time. The gene calls are TRBV15 and TRBJ2-5; D gene uncertain. The J call is doubtful: the DNA matches TRBJ2-7 better. Germline loops: CDR1 LNHNV, CDR2 YYDKDF (reference sequence). The CDR3 loop spans 13 amino acids. CDR3 sequence: CATSSKNSYEQYF. CDR3 DNA sequence: TGTGCCACCAGCAGTAAGAACAGCTACGAGCAGTACTTC.

Concerning this clonotype: Since a much larger clone is just one base distant, this may be a read error. V and J are TRBV7-2 and TRBJ2-3; D uncertain. Per the germline V gene, CDR1 is SGHTA and CDR2 is FQGNSA. Trimming took 4 bases from V and 3 from J, leaving 20 bases between them. The CDR3 is 17 amino acids. The CDR3 nucleotides read TGTGCCAGCAGCTCGATCTTTGCGGCCTCGGTGACAGATACGCAGTATTTT. Translated: CASSSIFAASVTDTQYF. The full variable domain, rest sourced from reference TRBV7-2 and TRBJ2-3, is GAGVSQSPSNKVTEKGKDVELRCDPISGHTALYWYRQSLGQGLEFLIYFQGNSAPDKSGLPSDRFSAERTGGSVSTLTIQRTQQEDSAVYLCASSSIFAASVTDTQYFGPGTRLTVL.

As to this clonotype: A read error may be the cause here, since a much bigger clone is one base away. This rearrangement joins TRBV4-1 to TRBJ1-5; perhaps TRBD1 as D (5 bases). The germline gives CDR1 MGHRA, CDR2 YSYEKL. This CDR3 region has 16 residues. The V and J ends lost 1 base and 0 bases respectively, with 10 bases between them. The CDR3 sequence: CASSQGQTYSNQPQHF. CDR3 DNA sequence: TGCGCCAGCAGCCAAGGACAGACATATAGCAATCAGCCCCAGCATTTT.

This clonotype appeared once. A much larger clone sits a single nucleotide away, making a read error possible. The chain has TRBV5-1 and TRBJ2-1; D possibly uses TRBD1 or TRBD2 (5 bases each). This CDR3 is 20 amino acids long. The germline V gene has CDR1 SGHRS and CDR2 YFSETQ. V lost 4 bases and J lost 3, with 29 bases in between. The CDR3 DNA follows: TGCGCCAGCAGCACCAGCATATTCGAGGGGCCGGACCGAAACTACAATGAGCAGTTCTTC. Its protein product is CASSTSIFEGPDRNYNEQFF.

The J gene is TRBJ1-4, the V gene TRBV2; TRBD1 aligns across 9 bases. Germline trimming cut 0 bases from V and 2 bases from J; bases unmatched to any gene: 16. CDR3 size: 21 residues. Germline V gene data show CDR1 as SNHLY and CDR2 as FYNNEI. This CDR3 reads CASSEALLLTGGDSTNEKLFF. The CDR3, as DNA: TGTGCCAGCAGTGAAGCGCTTCTACTTACAGGGGGCGATTCGACTAATGAAAAACTGTTTTTT.

This clonotype was counted at least ten times. CDR3 bases: TGTGCCAGCAGCCAAGATCACAATTTCTATGGCTACACCTTC. As protein: CASSQDHNFYGYTF. The J gene is TRBJ1-2, the V gene TRBV14; D gene unclear. The germline V gene has CDR1 SGHDN and CDR2 FVKESK. V was cut by 0 bases and J by 4 bases, with 9 bases left in between. This CDR3 spans 14 amino acids.

This clonotype has a count of ten or more. CDR3: CASSSPYGGVNGQFF. Here the CDR3 DNA reads TGTGCCAGCAGCTCACCTTACGGGGGGGTAAACGGGCAGTTCTTC. This chain joins TRBV5-4 and TRBJ2-1; 8 bases are a match to TRBD2. This CDR3 is built from 15 residues. Trimming took 3 bases from V and 12 from J; bases not matched to a gene: 14. Germline CDR1 is SGHNT and CDR2 is YYREEE (reference sequence).

The chain uses TRBV6-5 and TRBJ2-1; D perhaps matches TRBD1 (5 bases). The J call may not be correct, given that the DNA end is closer to TRBJ2-7. The CDR3 covers 15 residues. CDR1 MNHEY and CDR2 SVGAGI come from the germline V gene. The CDR3 is CASRYRPNSYNEQYF. The CDR3 DNA reads TGTGCCAGCAGATACAGGCCTAACTCCTACAATGAGCAGTACTTC.

This clonotype was picked up many times. CDR3 DNA sequence: TGTGCCAGCAGCCAACAGGGGCAGTACGAGCAGTACTTC. This translates into CASSQQGQYEQYF. V and J are TRBV3-1 and TRBJ2-7, with D possibly TRBD1 on 6 matching bases. V was clipped by 2 bases and J by 4 bases, with 9 bases between them. The CDR3 is made up of 13 amino acids. Per the germline V gene, CDR1 is LGHDT and CDR2 is YNNKEL (reference sequence).

A note on this clonotype: At one end, the junction sequence differs from germline, possibly due to a read error. This chain links TRBV7-2 with TRBJ2-6; 7 bases align to TRBD2. Looked up from germline, CDR1 is SGHTA and CDR2 is FQGNSA. This CDR3 contains 18 residues. CDR3 region: CASSTLALISSGANVRTF. The CDR3 DNA reads as TGTGCCAGCAGCACACTAGCGCTCATATCATCTGGGGCCAACGTCCGGACTTTC.

The chain uses TRBV7-7 and TRBJ2-5; TRBD2 is a possible D gene (6 bases). The DNA end is more similar to TRBJ2-7, so the J call may be wrong. Germline V CDR1 and CDR2: SSHAT, FNYEAQ (reference sequence). The CDR3 is made up of 14 amino acids. Here the CDR3 DNA reads TGTGCCAGCAGGAGGGGACTCGCTCAATTCGAGCAGTACTTC. Translating gives CASRRGLAQFEQYF.

There are many counts of this clonotype. This chain connects TRBV10-3 to TRBJ2-1, with D possibly TRBD2 on 7 matching bases. The CDR3 contains 15 residues. Looked up from germline, CDR1 is ENHRY and CDR2 is SYGVKD. Trimming pared 5 bases from V and 5 bases from J, leaving 16 bases between. CDR3 DNA sequence: TGTGCCATCAGTCACAGGGAGGGGCTGAACAATGAGCAGTTCTTC. Amino acids: CAISHREGLNNEQFF.

The J gene is TRBJ1-5, the V gene TRBV20-1, with TRBD1 matching 7 bases. V was clipped by 4 bases and J by 4 bases; unmatched bases: 10. From germline, CDR1 is DFQATT and CDR2 SNEGSKA (reference sequence). The CDR3 is 15 residues long. The DNA for the CDR3 is TGCAGTGCTACCAAGGCAGGGGGGCGGAATCAGCCCCAGCATTTT. The encoded protein is CSATKAGGRNQPQHF.

The table lists this clonotype with many counts. The V gene is TRBV30, the J gene TRBJ2-7; D uncertain. Trimming shortened V by 4 bases and J by 5 bases, and 9 bases separated the two germline ends. Germline CDR1 and CDR2: GTSNPN and SVGIG (reference sequence). CDR3 length: 11 amino acids. The DNA for the CDR3 is TGTGCCTGGAAGAAGGGCCACGAGCAGTACTTC. Its protein is CAWKKGHEQYF.